A selection of T cell receptor beta chains follows, all from one sample in a study of early T cells in non-severe SARS-CoV-2 infection. TCRdb fed the 5' RACE reads into MiXCR, producing one record per CDR3 protein. Among approximately 70,000 distinct CDR3 sequences, approximately 12% were seen once, and the ten largest hold around 1.3%. The sample comprised whole blood. All receptors come from an adult who was a healthcare worker with PCR-confirmed SARS-CoV-2 infection or an uninfected control (not recorded which). The CDR3 runs from the conserved cysteine through the conserved F or W. Fields, in order: J gene, V gene, CDR3 protein.

j_gene: TRBJ2-3; v_gene: TRBV18; CDR3aa: CASSPAGGTPDTQYF
j_gene: TRBJ2-7; v_gene: TRBV5-4; CDR3aa: CASSFGAGGPYEQYF
j_gene: TRBJ2-3; v_gene: TRBV29-1; CDR3aa: CSVAGTESTDTQYF
j_gene: TRBJ1-5; v_gene: TRBV12-3/TRBV12-4; CDR3aa: CASNPGGPYQPQHF
j_gene: TRBJ2-3; v_gene: TRBV5-6; CDR3aa: CASSLDTGHRKSDTQYF
j_gene: TRBJ2-2; v_gene: TRBV5-1; CDR3aa: CASTSYGTSGTGELFF
j_gene: TRBJ2-2; v_gene: TRBV6-4; CDR3aa: CASSHEGGSGTGELFF
j_gene: TRBJ2-1; v_gene: TRBV9; CDR3aa: CASSVVPGQGLNEQFF
j_gene: TRBJ2-3; v_gene: TRBV25-1; CDR3aa: CASTDTRVADTQYF
j_gene: TRBJ2-6; v_gene: TRBV19; CDR3aa: CASSLALSSGANVLTF
j_gene: TRBJ2-1; v_gene: TRBV20-1; CDR3aa: CSATDRGGGNEQFF
j_gene: TRBJ2-2; v_gene: TRBV18; CDR3aa: CASSPQPQETGELFF
j_gene: TRBJ1-1; v_gene: TRBV7-9; CDR3aa: CASSSRQPEAFF
j_gene: TRBJ2-1; v_gene: TRBV4-3; CDR3aa: CASSQVGTSGSRNEQFF
j_gene: TRBJ1-1; v_gene: TRBV29-1; CDR3aa: CSVETRRANTEAFF
j_gene: TRBJ2-2; v_gene: TRBV7-2; CDR3aa: CASSSVSFRELFF
j_gene: TRBJ2-7; v_gene: TRBV28; CDR3aa: CASSSGAGPGQYEQYF
j_gene: TRBJ2-1; v_gene: TRBV7-2; CDR3aa: CASSLRVNNEQFF
j_gene: TRBJ2-7; v_gene: TRBV10-3; CDR3aa: CAISLPGQKSYEQYF
j_gene: TRBJ2-7; v_gene: TRBV7-2; CDR3aa: CASSLKFDRSSYEQYF
j_gene: TRBJ1-5; v_gene: TRBV28; CDR3aa: CASSLTGGYWSNQPQHF
j_gene: TRBJ2-3; v_gene: TRBV20-1; CDR3aa: CSARDTGRSTDTQYF
j_gene: TRBJ1-5; v_gene: TRBV20-1; CDR3aa: CSASQGGGNQPQHF
j_gene: TRBJ2-2; v_gene: TRBV29-1; CDR3aa: CSVESGGGPGELFF
j_gene: TRBJ2-7; v_gene: TRBV5-1; CDR3aa: CASSSEGLDFEQYF
j_gene: TRBJ1-1; v_gene: TRBV2; CDR3aa: CASTQDRAENTEAFF
j_gene: TRBJ2-1; v_gene: TRBV24-1; CDR3aa: CATSLSAYNEQFF
j_gene: TRBJ1-5; v_gene: TRBV7-2; CDR3aa: CASSLGEAGQPQHF
j_gene: TRBJ1-5; v_gene: TRBV6-1; CDR3aa: CASSTGNNQPQHF
j_gene: TRBJ2-3; v_gene: TRBV11-3; CDR3aa: CASSLDFQGPSATQYF
j_gene: TRBJ1-1; v_gene: TRBV6-2/TRBV6-3; CDR3aa: CASSYSWDDTGDTEAFF
j_gene: TRBJ2-1; v_gene: TRBV20-1; CDR3aa: CSASPGLAGGSQFF
j_gene: TRBJ2-7; v_gene: TRBV10-3; CDR3aa: CATDRDVNYSEQYF
j_gene: TRBJ2-3; v_gene: TRBV6-5; CDR3aa: CASQGTISTDTQYF
j_gene: TRBJ2-7; v_gene: TRBV2; CDR3aa: CASSGRQPVLYYEQYF
j_gene: TRBJ2-5; v_gene: TRBV7-2; CDR3aa: CASSSRLAGGETQYF
j_gene: TRBJ2-1; v_gene: TRBV20-1; CDR3aa: CSASRGGEQFF
j_gene: TRBJ2-2; v_gene: TRBV13; CDR3aa: CASSRQTSGITGELFF